Listed here are 26 T cell receptor beta chains from one sample, sequenced in a study of OX40 agonist ivuxolimab in advanced cancers. The protocol was immunoSEQ multiplex PCR, while the TCRdb copy is restricted to in-frame clones and leaves out a portion. This table has tens of thousands of clones, around 92% appearing once. The specimen was CD4+ or CD8+ T cells sorted from blood, collected in a trial of the OX40 agonist ivuxolimab. The receptor source for this set is an adult with an advanced solid tumor such as melanoma, head and neck, liver or kidney cancer.

This rearrangement joins TRBV13 to TRBJ2-3, with TRBD2 matching over 8 bases. V lost 1 base and J lost 5; bases outside the gene matches: 5. The CDR3 runs 15 residues. Looked up from germline, CDR1 is PRHDT and CDR2 is FYEKMQ (reference sequence). CDR3 sequence (DNA): TGTGCCAGCAGCTTAGCGGGGGGGCTTGGAGATACGCAGTATTTT. Its translation is CASSLAGGLGDTQYF.

This clone was detected only once. The chain is built from TRBV6-5 and TRBJ1-4; 9 bases align to TRBD1. V shed 4 bases, J shed 6 bases, and the junction held 9 bases outside the gene matches. The CDR3 is 16 amino acids. Germline lookup yields CDR1 MNHEY and CDR2 SVGAGI. The CDR3 DNA reads as TGTGCCAGCAGTTTTTGGACAGGGGAAGGTGATGAAAAACTGTTTTTT. This sequence encodes CASSFWTGEGDEKLFF.

The chain joins TRBV7-8 to TRBJ2-2; D perhaps matches TRBD1 (6 bases). The V gene's germline CDR1 is SGHVS and CDR2 FQNEAQ. The V gene lost 5 bases and the J gene lost 5 bases, with 15 bases spanning the gap. This CDR3 spans 15 amino acids. The CDR3, as DNA: TGTGCCAGCAGCCACGGGACAAAGGGGACCGGGGAGCTGTTTTTT. Translated, it gives CASSHGTKGTGELFF. The full variable domain, its missing parts supplied by reference TRBV7-8 and TRBJ2-2, is GAGVSQSPRYKVAKRGQDVALRCDPISGHVSLFWYQQALGQGPEFLTYFQNEAQLDKSGLPSDRFFAERPEGSVSTLKIQRTQQEDSAVYLCASSHGTKGTGELFFGEGSRLTVL.

The chain joins TRBV6-4 to TRBJ2-1; 7 nucleotides align to TRBD1. After removal of 2 bases from V and 9 bases from J, the junction contained 16 bases not matched to a gene. Germline V gene sequence: CDR1 MRHNA, CDR2 SNTAGT. The CDR3 runs to 17 residues. The CDR3 DNA reads TGTGCCAGCAGTGACCTAACCGCCCGAGACAGGGAGACTGAGCAGTTCTTC. Translation gives CASSDLTARDRETEQFF.

This chain joins TRBV5-8 and TRBJ2-2; D gene ambiguous. The length of the CDR3 is 11 residues. The germline CDR1 and CDR2 sequences are SGHTS and YDEGEE. V lost 3 bases, J lost 5 bases, and 2 bases lay in between. The CDR3 here is CASSSTGELFF. Written as DNA, the CDR3 is TGTGCCAGCAGCTCTACCGGGGAGCTGTTTTTT.

Only one count was recorded for this clone. The chain combines TRBV19 with TRBJ2-7; TRBD1 agrees at 8 bases. The CDR3 length is 12 residues. With 7 bases clipped from V and 7 bases from J, the junction kept 6 bases outside the gene matches. The germline V gene has CDR1 LNHDA and CDR2 SQIVND (reference sequence). The CDR3 nucleotides are TGTGCCAGTAAGACTGGACAGGGAGAGCAGTACTTC. This translates into CASKTGQGEQYF.

CDR3 DNA: TGTGCCAGCAGCTGGCAGGGGGCGTCTGAAGCTTTCTTT. Translated, it gives CASSWQGASEAFF. The chain carries TRBV9 and TRBJ1-1, with 8 bases aligning to TRBD1. Germline V CDR1 and CDR2: SGDLS, YYNGEE. The CDR3 consists of 13 residues. Unmatched junction bases numbered 5, after V lost 4 bases and J lost 6 bases.

This chain connects TRBV19 to TRBJ1-2; D call uncertain. The CDR3 extends over 11 amino acids. Deletions cut 10 bases from V and 8 bases from J, with 14 bases between. CDR1 is LNHDA, CDR2 SQIVND, per germline (reference sequence). The CDR3 sequence is CATLDPWGYTF. The CDR3, as DNA: TGTGCCACACTGGATCCCTGGGGCTACACCTTC.

The J gene is TRBJ2-7, the V gene TRBV4-2; D is unclear. Germline lookup yields CDR1 LGHNA and CDR2 YNFKEQ. The CDR3 extends over 12 amino acids. Between the trimmed V and J ends, which lost 0 bases and 2 bases, there was a span of 2 bases. CDR3 protein: CASSQDPYEQYF. In DNA form, the CDR3 reads TGTGCCAGCAGCCAAGATCCCTACGAGCAGTACTTC.

This rearrangement joins TRBV6-5 to TRBJ2-5; TRBD2 matches at 11 bases. V lost 4 bases, J lost 4 bases, and 8 bases stayed unmatched. This CDR3 comprises 16 residues. Germline values: CDR1 MNHEY, CDR2 SVGAGI. The CDR3 reads CASSSELAGARETQYF. The CDR3, as DNA: TGTGCCAGCAGTTCGGAACTAGCGGGGGCCCGAGAGACCCAGTACTTC.

This rearrangement joins TRBV13 to TRBJ2-1; D could derive from TRBD1 or TRBD2 (5 bases each). Germline CDR1 is PRHDT and CDR2 is FYEKMQ (reference sequence). V was pared by 0 bases and J by 8 bases, with 17 bases between. The CDR3 runs 16 residues. CDR3 sequence: CASSLGLGELGDEQFF. Here the CDR3 DNA reads TGTGCCAGCAGCTTAGGCTTAGGGGAGCTCGGCGATGAGCAGTTCTTC.

The V gene is TRBV7-6, the J gene TRBJ2-7, with 9 bases lining up with TRBD2. Germline V gives CDR1 SGHVS, CDR2 FNYEAQ. CDR3 size: 16 residues. J gave up 2 bases and V 2 bases, and 7 bases lay outside the gene matches. This CDR3 is CASSLSSAGGPYEQYF. The CDR3 DNA is TGTGCCAGCAGCTTATCTTCAGCGGGGGGCCCCTACGAGCAGTACTTC.

The gene calls are TRBV27 and TRBJ2-6; D is uncertain. Trimming removed 0 bases from V and 1 base from J, with 7 bases in between. CDR3 length equals 16 residues. Looked up from germline, CDR1 is MNHEY and CDR2 is SMNVEV (reference sequence). The chain's CDR3 is CASSLSTVSGANVLTF. CDR3 nucleotide sequence: TGTGCCAGCAGTTTATCTACAGTGTCTGGGGCCAACGTCCTGACTTTC.

The chain uses TRBV25-1 and TRBJ2-1, with D maybe TRBD2 (5 bases). The CDR3 covers 16 residues. Germline lookup yields CDR1 MGHDK and CDR2 SYGVNS. Trimming removed 3 bases at V and 7 bases at J, with 19 bases between. CDR3 sequence (DNA): TGTGCCAGCAGTGATCGGGGAGCCCCTTGGAGTAATGAGCAGTTCTTC. This encodes CASSDRGAPWSNEQFF.

This chain joins TRBV6-6 and TRBJ2-7; D is ambiguous. The CDR3 has 14 amino acids. V was shortened by 3 bases and J by 1 base, with 10 bases between the two germline ends. Per germline, CDR1 MNHNY and CDR2 SVGAGI (reference sequence). The CDR3: CASSYHATSYEQYF. CDR3 DNA sequence: TGTGCCAGCAGTTATCATGCGACATCCTACGAGCAGTACTTC.

This chain connects TRBV6-5 to TRBJ1-2, with D possibly being TRBD1 (5 bases). The CDR3 is made up of 13 amino acids. CDR1 MNHEY and CDR2 SVGAGI come from the germline V gene. The ends were cut back, 2 bases at V and 9 bases at J, with 13 bases in the middle. In DNA, the CDR3 is TGTGCCAGCAGTTACCCGGGACGGGTCAGCTACACCTTC. Its translation is CASSYPGRVSYTF.

The count of this clone is one. The chain carries TRBV7-9 and TRBJ2-7, with D perhaps matching TRBD1 (7 bases). V lost 1 base to trimming and J lost 7 bases, with 20 bases between them. CDR3 length: 16 amino acids. In germline, CDR1 is SEHNR, CDR2 FQNEAQ (reference sequence). CDR3 DNA sequence: TGTGCCAGCAGCTTAGGACAGGGAGGCAAGGGCTGGGAGCAGTACTTC. It codes for CASSLGQGGKGWEQYF. Drawing the rest from reference TRBV7-9 and TRBJ2-7, the complete variable domain is DTGVSQNPRHKITKRGQNVTFRCDPISEHNRLYWYRQTLGQGPEFLTYFQNEAQLEKSRLLSDRFSAERPKGSFSTLEIQRTEQGDSAMYLCASSLGQGGKGWEQYFGPGTRLTVT.

The chain carries TRBV6-5 and TRBJ2-1, with TRBD1 as a possible D gene (5 bases). Trimming removed 8 bases from V and 6 bases from J, with 14 bases in between. Germline CDR1 is MNHEY and CDR2 is SVGAGI. The CDR3 has 13 amino acids. CDR3: CASYGRVSNEQFF. The CDR3, as DNA: TGTGCCAGCTACGGCAGGGTTTCCAATGAGCAGTTCTTC.

V and J are TRBV5-1 and TRBJ2-1, with 8 bases matching TRBD2. There are 14 residues in the CDR3. V was clipped by 2 bases and J by 2 bases; unmatched bases: 0. Germline V gene sequence: CDR1 SGHRS, CDR2 YFSETQ. CDR3 DNA: TGCGCCAGCAGCTTAGCGGGGGCCTACAATGAGCAGTTCTTC. Its translation: CASSLAGAYNEQFF.

The rearrangement joins TRBV6-4 to TRBJ2-1, with 12 bases identical to TRBD1. CDR3 size: 15 residues. CDR1 and CDR2 (germline): MRHNA, SNTAGT. V lost 2 bases to trimming and J lost 8 bases; unmatched junction nucleotides: 4. As DNA, the CDR3 is TGTGCCAGCAGTGACGGGACAGGGGGCGTCTATGAGCAGTTCTTC. Amino acids: CASSDGTGGVYEQFF.

V usage is TRBV6-5 and J usage is TRBJ1-4, with 10 bases lining up with TRBD1. Trimming at V came to 0 bases and at J to 7 bases, leaving 5 bases not matched to a gene. The CDR3 covers 16 residues. Germline assignment: CDR1 MNHEY and CDR2 SVGAGI. The CDR3 bases are TGTGCCAGCAGTTACTCTTGGACAGGGGGAGGTGAAAAACTGTTTTTT. Encoded protein: CASSYSWTGGGEKLFF.

The chain employs TRBV4-1 and TRBJ1-4, with TRBD1 as a possible D gene (5 bases). The CDR3 length is 12 residues. Germline CDR1 is MGHRA and CDR2 is YSYEKL. The ends were cut back, 6 bases at V and 7 bases at J, with 9 bases in the middle. The CDR3, as DNA: TGCGCCAGCAGTAAGGGGCCTGAAAAACTGTTTTTT. Amino acid sequence: CASSKGPEKLFF.

The CDR3 nucleotides read TGTGCCACCAGCAGAGAACGGCAGGGGCTAGGCAACACCATATATTTT. This codes for CATSRERQGLGNTIYF. V gene TRBV15 combines with J gene TRBJ1-3; D perhaps matches TRBD1 (6 bases). Germline CDR1 and CDR2: LNHNV and YYDKDF (reference sequence). CDR3 length equals 16 residues. V lost 0 bases to trimming and J lost 7 bases, with 16 bases between them. Complete variable domain (other parts from reference TRBV15 and TRBJ1-3): DAMVIQNPRYQVTQFGKPVTLSCSQTLNHNVMYWYQQKSSQAPKLLFHYYDKDFNNEADTPDNFQSRRPNTSFCFLDIRSPGLGDTAMYLCATSRERQGLGNTIYFGEGSWLTVV.

This clone was detected once. The CDR3 DNA reads TGTGCCAGCAGCGTAGAGGACAGCTACAATGAGCAGTTCTTC. It yields the protein CASSVEDSYNEQFF. The J gene is TRBJ2-1, the V gene TRBV9; weak D call: TRBD1 (6 bases). V was trimmed by 0 bases and J by 3 bases, leaving 7 bases between them. The CDR3 spans 14 residues. The V gene's germline CDR1 is SGDLS and CDR2 YYNGEE.

This clone turned up a few times. This chain uses TRBV7-6 with TRBJ2-2, with D possibly matching TRBD2 (6 bases). Trimming took 1 base from V and 0 from J, leaving 9 bases between them. The CDR3 has 16 residues. The germline V gene encodes CDR1 SGHVS and CDR2 FNYEAQ. The CDR3 bases are TGTGCCAGCAGCTTAGAGGCGGGGCCGAACACCGGGGAGCTGTTTTTT. The encoded protein is CASSLEAGPNTGELFF.

The CDR3 spells CASSLDGDWQPQHF. CDR3 DNA: TGTGCCAGCAGCTTAGACGGGGATTGGCAGCCCCAGCATTTT. The chain is built from TRBV7-9 and TRBJ1-5; D gene uncertain. CDR1 SEHNR and CDR2 FQNEAQ come from the germline V gene (reference sequence). Between the trimmed V and J ends, which lost 1 base and 7 bases, there was a span of 11 bases. The CDR3 covers 14 residues.